This TCR beta chain is drawn from a study of cytomegalovirus exposure and HLA in healthy donors. Study results and caveats: A few CMV-associated chains were confirmed in vitro to be specific for CMV antigens. Reported performance of the classifier showed diagnosis of cytomegalovirus status with high specificity and sensitivity. What a later analysis showed was that several of the most significant clusters appeared linked to common viral pathogens.

It was with 60 Vbeta and 13 Jbeta primers that the PCR ran. Sequenced by immunoSEQ multiplex PCR; TCRdb stores in-frame clones only, minus some. The sample includes 150,000 to 200,000 clones, 70% seen only once; the top ten take approximately 5%. The CDR3 loop spans 14 amino acids. Germline V gene lookup returns CDR1 SGHTA and CDR2 FQGTGA. V shed 4 bases, J shed 10 bases, and the junction held 5 bases outside the gene matches. Concerning this clone itself: Its antigen is not known. Other DNA sequences in this specimen translate into the identical CDR3.

The V call is TRBV7-3, the J call TRBJ1-6, with 9 bases aligning to TRBD1. This TCR was recovered from a man between 18 and 35 years old in good health and CMV-seropositive. The specimen sequenced was PBMCs. CDR3 coding DNA: TGTGCCAGCAGCTCGGGACAGGGTGACTCACCCCTCCACTTT. As protein: CASSSGQGDSPLHF. Looking up the rest from reference TRBV7-3 and TRBJ1-6 gives the full variable domain: GAGVSQTPSNKVTEKGKYVELRCDPISGHTALYWYRQSLGQGPEFLIYFQGTGAADDSGLPNDRFFAVRPEGSVSTLKIQRTERGDSAVYLCASSSGQGDSPLHFGNGTRLTVT.